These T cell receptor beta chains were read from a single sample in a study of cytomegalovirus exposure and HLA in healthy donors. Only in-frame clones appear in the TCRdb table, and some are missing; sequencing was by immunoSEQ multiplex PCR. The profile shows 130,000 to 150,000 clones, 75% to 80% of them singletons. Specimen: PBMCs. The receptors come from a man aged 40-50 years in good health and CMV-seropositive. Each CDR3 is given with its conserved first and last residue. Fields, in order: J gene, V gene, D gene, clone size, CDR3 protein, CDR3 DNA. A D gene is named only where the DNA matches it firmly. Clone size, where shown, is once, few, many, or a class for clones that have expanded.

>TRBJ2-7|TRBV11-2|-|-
CASSLQGYEQYF
TGTGCCAGCAGCTTGCAGGGTTACGAGCAGTACTTC
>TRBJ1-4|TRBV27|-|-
CASSLRGTEKLFF
TGTGCCAGCAGTTTGAGAGGTACAGAAAAACTGTTTTTT
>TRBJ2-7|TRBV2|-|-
CASSESQGIGEQYF
TGTGCCAGCAGTGAAAGTCAGGGAATTGGCGAGCAGTACTTC
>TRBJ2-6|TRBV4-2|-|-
CASSPTGGGVLPSSSGANVLTF
TGTGCCAGCAGCCCCACGGGAGGGGGCGTTTTGCCTTCCTCCTCTGGGGCCAACGTCCTGACTTTC
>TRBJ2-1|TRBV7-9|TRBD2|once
CASSLSGTSIREQFF
TGTGCCAGCAGCTTAAGCGGGACTAGTATTCGCGAGCAGTTCTTC
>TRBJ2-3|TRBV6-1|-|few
CASSEFYADTQYF
TGTGCCAGCAGTGAATTCTACGCAGATACGCAGTATTTT
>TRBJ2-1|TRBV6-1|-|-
CASSEVQRRGSYNEQFF
TGTGCCAGCAGTGAAGTGCAGCGCAGGGGCTCCTACAATGAGCAGTTCTTC
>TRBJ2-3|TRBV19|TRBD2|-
CASRWSGTSTDTQYF
TGTGCCAGTAGGTGGAGCGGGACTAGCACAGATACGCAGTATTTT
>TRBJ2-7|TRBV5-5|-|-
CASTHGGNPYEQYF
TGTGCCAGCACCCATGGCGGGAATCCCTACGAGCAGTACTTC
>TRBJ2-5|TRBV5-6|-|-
CASSLPQETQYF
TGTGCCAGCAGCTTGCCACAAGAGACCCAGTACTTC
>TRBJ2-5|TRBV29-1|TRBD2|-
CSGRLAGFGATQYF
TGCAGCGGGAGACTAGCGGGATTCGGTGCTACCCAGTACTTC
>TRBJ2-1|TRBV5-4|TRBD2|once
CASSRGTSGSPYNEQFF
TGTGCCAGCAGCCGTGGGACTAGCGGGAGCCCTTACAATGAGCAGTTCTTC
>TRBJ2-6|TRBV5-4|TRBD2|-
CASSSGLAGGGANVLTF
TGTGCCAGCAGCTCGGGACTAGCGGGAGGTGGGGCCAACGTCCTGACTTTC
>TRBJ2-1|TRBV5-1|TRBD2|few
CASSLVASGSNEQFF
TGCGCCAGCAGCTTGGTGGCTAGCGGTAGCAATGAGCAGTTCTTC
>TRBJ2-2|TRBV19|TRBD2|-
CASSRRAGGPGELFF
TGTGCCAGTAGTAGGCGAGCGGGAGGGCCCGGGGAGCTGTTTTTT
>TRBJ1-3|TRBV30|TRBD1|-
CAWSRTGDGNTIYF
TGTGCCTGGAGTCGGACAGGGGACGGAAACACCATATATTTT
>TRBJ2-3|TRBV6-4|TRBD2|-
CASSIEAGVGTDTQYF
TGTGCCAGCAGCATCGAGGCGGGAGTGGGCACAGATACGCAGTATTTT
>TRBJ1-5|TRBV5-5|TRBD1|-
CASSSTGGTGQPQHF
TGTGCCAGCAGCTCCACAGGGGGAACGGGTCAGCCCCAGCATTTT
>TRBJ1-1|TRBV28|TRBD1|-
CASSSQGAGTEAFF
TGTGCCAGCAGTTCACAGGGGGCTGGAACTGAAGCTTTCTTT
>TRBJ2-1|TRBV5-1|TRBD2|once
CASTWTSSDEQFF
TGCGCCAGCACGTGGACTAGCTCTGATGAGCAGTTCTTC
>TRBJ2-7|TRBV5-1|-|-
CASSATGPGEQYF
TGCGCCAGCAGCGCCACAGGGCCGGGTGAGCAGTACTTC
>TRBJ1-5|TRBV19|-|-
CASSPGDQPQHF
TGTGCCAGTAGTCCGGGAGATCAGCCCCAGCATTTT
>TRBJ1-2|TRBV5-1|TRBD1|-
CASRVGTAYGYTF
TGCGCCAGCAGGGTGGGGACAGCCTATGGCTACACCTTC
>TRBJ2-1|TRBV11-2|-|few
CASSLVVSQGEQFF
TGTGCCAGCAGCTTAGTAGTCAGTCAGGGTGAGCAGTTCTTC
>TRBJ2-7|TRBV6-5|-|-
CASSPDTTSRYEQYF
TGTGCCAGCAGCCCTGACACCACCTCCCGCTACGAGCAGTACTTC
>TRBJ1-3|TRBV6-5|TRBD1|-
CASSYSDRFGNTIYF
TGTGCCAGCAGTTACTCGGACAGGTTCGGAAACACCATATATTTT
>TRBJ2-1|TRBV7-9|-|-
CASSFGYEQFF
TGTGCCAGCAGCTTCGGTTATGAGCAGTTCTTC
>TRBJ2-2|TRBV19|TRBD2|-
CASSIRTSGRSAGELFF
TGTGCCAGTAGTATACGAACTAGCGGGAGATCGGCCGGGGAGCTGTTTTTT
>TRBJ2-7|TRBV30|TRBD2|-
CAWDGTSGRGGSYEQYF
TGTGCCTGGGATGGGACTAGCGGGAGAGGCGGCTCCTACGAGCAGTACTTC
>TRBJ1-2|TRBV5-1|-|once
CASSPRADQGRATF
TGCGCCAGCAGCCCAAGGGCCGACCAGGGGAGGGCCACCTTC
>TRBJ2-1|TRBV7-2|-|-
CASSLLLYNEQFF
TGTGCCAGCAGCTTACTCTTATACAATGAGCAGTTCTTC
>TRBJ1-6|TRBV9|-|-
CASSVDSNSPLHF
TGTGCCAGCAGCGTGGACAGCAATTCACCCCTCCACTTT
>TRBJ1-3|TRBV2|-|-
CASVQDGNTIYF
TGTGCCAGCGTCCAGGATGGAAACACCATATATTTT
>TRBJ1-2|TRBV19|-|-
CASRRGQRANYGYTF
TGTGCCAGTAGACGGGGTCAGCGAGCTAACTATGGCTACACCTTC
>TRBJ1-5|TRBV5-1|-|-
CASGLERSNQPQHF
TGCGCCAGCGGCTTGGAGCGTAGCAATCAGCCCCAGCATTTT
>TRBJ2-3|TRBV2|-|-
CASSSGLPGDTQYF
TGTGCCAGCAGTAGTGGGCTACCCGGAGATACGCAGTATTTT
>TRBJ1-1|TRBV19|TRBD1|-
CASSVDRGLNTEAFF
TGTGCCAGTAGTGTCGACAGGGGATTGAACACTGAAGCTTTCTTT
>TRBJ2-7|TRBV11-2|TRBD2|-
CASSLGLAGTYEQYF
TGTGCCAGCAGCTTAGGGCTAGCGGGAACCTACGAGCAGTACTTC
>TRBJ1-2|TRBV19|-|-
CASSRQLSSVYGYTF
TGTGCCAGTAGTAGACAGCTCTCCTCCGTCTATGGCTACACCTTC
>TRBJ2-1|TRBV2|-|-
CASSGGLSHTEQFF
TGTGCCAGCAGTGGGGGCCTCTCCCACACTGAGCAGTTCTTC
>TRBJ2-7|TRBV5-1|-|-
CASSSAGADGFSYEQYF
TGCGCCAGCAGCTCTGCAGGGGCCGACGGTTTTTCCTACGAGCAGTACTTC
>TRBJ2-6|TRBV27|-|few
CASSFSGANVLTF
TGTGCCAGCTCATTCTCTGGGGCCAACGTCCTGACTTTC
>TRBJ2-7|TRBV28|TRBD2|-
CASSLAGNYEQYF
TGTGCCAGCAGCCTAGCGGGAAATTACGAGCAGTACTTC
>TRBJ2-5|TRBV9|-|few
CASSPGQLQETQYF
TGTGCCAGCAGCCCTGGACAGCTACAAGAGACCCAGTACTTC
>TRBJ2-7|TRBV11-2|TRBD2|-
CASSAGGGKRLHLEQYF
TGTGCCAGCAGCGCGGGGGGCGGGAAGCGACTCCACTTAGAGCAGTACTTC
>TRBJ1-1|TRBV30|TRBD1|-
CAWAARDRGRRTEAFF
TGTGCCTGGGCTGCCCGGGACAGGGGTAGACGGACTGAAGCTTTCTTT
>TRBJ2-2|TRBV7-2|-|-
CASSSESSGVPGELFF
TGTGCCAGCAGCTCCGAGAGCTCGGGAGTACCCGGGGAGCTGTTTTTT
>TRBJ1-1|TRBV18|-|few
CASLGGLETEAFF
TGTGCCAGCTTGGGGGGTTTAGAAACTGAAGCTTTCTTT
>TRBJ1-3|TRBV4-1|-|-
CASSQEGEGTGNTIYF
TGTGCCAGCAGCCAAGAGGGGGAGGGAACTGGAAACACCATATATTTT
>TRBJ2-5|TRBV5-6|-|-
CASSLATGTYETQYF
TGTGCCAGCAGCTTGGCAACCGGGACTTATGAGACCCAGTACTTC
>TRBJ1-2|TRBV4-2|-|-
CASSQDRGGDYYGYTF
TGTGCCAGCAGCCAAGATCGGGGAGGGGATTACTATGGCTACACCTTC
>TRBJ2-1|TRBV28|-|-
CASSLIVPGAYNEQFF
TGTGCCAGCAGTCTGATTGTTCCAGGGGCCTACAATGAGCAGTTCTTC
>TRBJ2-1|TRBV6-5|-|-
CASSYFTGTRYNEQFF
TGTGCCAGCAGTTACTTTACAGGGACGCGTTACAATGAGCAGTTCTTC
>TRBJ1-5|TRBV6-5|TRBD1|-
CASRYGTGDQPQHF
TGTGCCAGCAGGTACGGGACAGGGGATCAGCCCCAGCATTTT
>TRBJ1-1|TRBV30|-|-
CAWRGRILVNTEAFF
TGTGCCTGGAGAGGGAGGATTTTAGTGAACACTGAAGCTTTCTTT
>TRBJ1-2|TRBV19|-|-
CASRLGTAVTF
TGTGCCAGTCGTCTAGGAACGGCGGTTACCTTC
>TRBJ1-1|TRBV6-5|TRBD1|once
CASSRQGNTEAFF
TGTGCCAGCAGTCGACAGGGGAATACTGAAGCTTTCTTT
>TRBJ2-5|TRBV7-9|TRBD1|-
CSSSLRTGGEAETQYF
TGTTCCAGCAGCTTAAGGACAGGGGGCGAGGCGGAGACCCAGTACTTC
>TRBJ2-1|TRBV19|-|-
CASSTNRDTNNEQFF
TGTGCCAGTAGCACAAACAGGGATACAAACAATGAGCAGTTCTTC